This is a list of T cell receptor beta chains from one sample in a study of long-term antiretroviral therapy in people with HIV. Assay: immunoSEQ multiplex PCR; the TCRdb copy retains only in-frame clones and omits some. The repertoire has approximately 12,000 clones, around 89% of them found once; the top ten carry 15% to 25%. The sample here was unsorted PBMCs, taken 0.2 years before starting antiretroviral therapy. The receptors derive from a woman aged 40 to 55 with HIV. CDR3s include the opening cysteine and the closing phenylalanine or tryptophan. Each record gives: clone size, CDR3 length, D gene, V gene, J gene, CDR3 DNA, CDR3 protein. D genes are given only for firm matches. Where a row states a size, it is once, few, many or the class of an expanded clone; other rows omit it.

abundance: -
len: 16
d_gene: -
v_gene: TRBV5-4
j_gene: TRBJ2-7
CDR3nt: TGTGCCAGCAGCTCGATACCGGGAGTCAGTCGCTACGAGCAGTACTTC
CDR3aa: CASSSIPGVSRYEQYF

abundance: -
len: 14
d_gene: -
v_gene: TRBV30
j_gene: TRBJ1-1
CDR3nt: TGTGCCTGGACGACCCCCCCAGCGAACACTGAAGCTTTCTTT
CDR3aa: CAWTTPPANTEAFF

abundance: -
len: 15
d_gene: -
v_gene: TRBV2
j_gene: TRBJ1-4
CDR3nt: TGTGCCAGCAGTGGGGGCCCGGTTAGGATTGAAAAACTGTTTTTT
CDR3aa: CASSGGPVRIEKLFF

abundance: -
len: 15
d_gene: TRBD1
v_gene: TRBV6-5
j_gene: TRBJ1-5
CDR3nt: TGTGCCAGCAGTACGAGACAGGGGGGCAATCAGCCCCAGCATTTT
CDR3aa: CASSTRQGGNQPQHF

abundance: -
len: 14
d_gene: -
v_gene: TRBV6-5
j_gene: TRBJ2-3
CDR3nt: TGTGCCAGCAGTTACTCCAGGGGGGCAGATACGCAGTATTTT
CDR3aa: CASSYSRGADTQYF

abundance: -
len: 14
d_gene: -
v_gene: TRBV4-1
j_gene: TRBJ1-1
CDR3nt: TGCGCCAGCAGCCAAGGACAGACGAACACTGAAGCTTTCTTT
CDR3aa: CASSQGQTNTEAFF

abundance: -
len: 17
d_gene: TRBD1
v_gene: TRBV18
j_gene: TRBJ2-6
CDR3nt: TGTGCCAGCTCAGCGACCGGGACAGCCTCTGGGGCCAACGTCCTGACTTTC
CDR3aa: CASSATGTASGANVLTF

abundance: -
len: 14
d_gene: -
v_gene: TRBV7-9
j_gene: TRBJ1-4
CDR3nt: TGTGCCAGCAGTGTCGTCGGGTCGGGGGAAAAACTGTTTTTT
CDR3aa: CASSVVGSGEKLFF

abundance: once
len: 13
d_gene: -
v_gene: TRBV14
j_gene: TRBJ2-7
CDR3nt: TGTGCCAGCAGCCAAAGCAGGGGGGGCGAGCAGTACTTC
CDR3aa: CASSQSRGGEQYF

abundance: -
len: 13
d_gene: -
v_gene: TRBV9
j_gene: TRBJ2-1
CDR3nt: TGTGCCAGCAGCACACGTCCGGACTTGGAGCAGTTCTTC
CDR3aa: CASSTRPDLEQFF

abundance: -
len: 16
d_gene: -
v_gene: TRBV18
j_gene: TRBJ1-4
CDR3nt: TGTGCCAGCTCACCTTTCCGGGACACCCCTTATGAAAAACTGTTTTTT
CDR3aa: CASSPFRDTPYEKLFF

abundance: -
len: 17
d_gene: TRBD1
v_gene: TRBV7-9
j_gene: TRBJ1-6
CDR3nt: TGTGCCAGCAGCTCTCCTTGGGACAGGGGGCGAAATTCACCCCTCCACTTT
CDR3aa: CASSSPWDRGRNSPLHF

abundance: -
len: 16
d_gene: -
v_gene: TRBV4-1
j_gene: TRBJ2-3
CDR3nt: TGCGCCAGCAGCCAACCGGGACTCCAAAGCACAGATACGCAGTATTTT
CDR3aa: CASSQPGLQSTDTQYF

abundance: few
len: 16
d_gene: -
v_gene: TRBV4-1
j_gene: TRBJ2-7
CDR3nt: TGCGCCAGCAGCCAAGTGGGCGGGACAGCCTTGGGGGAGCAGTACTTC
CDR3aa: CASSQVGGTALGEQYF

abundance: -
len: 14
d_gene: -
v_gene: TRBV11-2
j_gene: TRBJ2-5
CDR3nt: TGTGCCAGCAGCCTCATGGCGGACACTCAGACCCAGTACTTC
CDR3aa: CASSLMADTQTQYF

abundance: -
len: 14
d_gene: -
v_gene: TRBV7-9
j_gene: TRBJ1-1
CDR3nt: TGTGCCAGCAGCTTAGTCCGACTGAACACTGAAGCTTTCTTT
CDR3aa: CASSLVRLNTEAFF